The rows below give T cell receptor beta chains drawn from one sample of a study of T-cell memory formation after mild COVID-19. TCRdb itself ran the 5' RACE reads through MiXCR, one entry per CDR3 protein. The table shows nearly 200,000 distinct CDR3 sequences, with around 17% occurring only once. Material for sequencing was PBMCs or a T cell subset sorted from them (not recorded which). The receptor set was obtained from an adult woman who had mild COVID-19 (a few samples of this study predate the infection). Cell type and time point are not known. The CDR3 runs from the conserved cysteine through the conserved F or W. The D gene is left open where the match is weak. Expanded clones get a size class; other rows say once, few or many, or leave the size out.

TRBV20-1,TRBJ1-1,.,TRBD1,TGCAGTGTCGGGACAGGGGGCTTAACTTTCTTT,CSVGTGGLTFF
TRBV7-8,TRBJ2-7,.,TRBD2,TGTGCCAGCAGCTCCCGACTAGCCCTTCGGTACGAGCAGTACTTC,CASSSRLALRYEQYF
TRBV6-6,TRBJ1-4,.,TRBD1,TGTGCCAGCAGTCGACCCGACAGGGGGCCTCGTAATGAAAAACTGTTTTTT,CASSRPDRGPRNEKLFF
TRBV12-3/TRBV12-4,TRBJ1-1,once,.,TGTGCCAGCAGTTTTGTTAGGGTTATGAACACTGAAGCTTTCTTT,CASSFVRVMNTEAFF
TRBV20-1,TRBJ2-1,.,.,TGCAGTGCTAGAGGAGGCTCCTACAATGAGCAGTTCTTC,CSARGGSYNEQFF
TRBV18,TRBJ1-1,once,TRBD1,TGTGCCAGCTCACCATATACAGGGGTCGGCGACACTGAAGCTTTCTTT,CASSPYTGVGDTEAFF
TRBV12-3/TRBV12-4,TRBJ1-4,few,.,TGTGCCAGCAGTTATGAGGGGGGCCCTAATGAAAAACTGTTTTTT,CASSYEGGPNEKLFF
TRBV29-1,TRBJ1-2,few,TRBD1,TGCAGCGTCATACCCCGGACAGGGGGCGGCTACACCTTC,CSVIPRTGGGYTF
TRBV7-2,TRBJ1-2,many,TRBD1,TGTGCCATATCGGGGACAGGAGCTAACTATGGCTACACCTTC,CAISGTGANYGYTF
TRBV12-3/TRBV12-4,TRBJ2-5,few,.,TGTGCCAGCAGTTGGAACGGTGAGACCCAGTACTTC,CASSWNGETQYF
TRBV5-1,TRBJ1-1,few,TRBD1,TGCGCCAGCAGCCCGGAACAGGGGGTCACTGAAGCTTTCTTT,CASSPEQGVTEAFF
TRBV5-5,TRBJ2-4,few,.,TGTGCCAGCAGCCCGACACTAGCCAAAAACATTCAGTACTTC,CASSPTLAKNIQYF
TRBV30,TRBJ1-1,.,TRBD1,TGTGCCTGGAGACTAAAGACAGGGAGGAGGAACACTGAAGCTTTCTTT,CAWRLKTGRRNTEAFF
TRBV5-1,TRBJ2-5,few,TRBD2,TGCGCCAGCAGTACGGGGGGATCGACTCAAGAGACCCAGTACTTC,CASSTGGSTQETQYF
TRBV20-1,TRBJ1-1,.,.,TGCAGTGCTAGAGAGAACAGGCTGACTGAAGCTTTCTTT,CSARENRLTEAFF
TRBV12-3/TRBV12-4,TRBJ2-5,.,TRBD1,TGTGCCAGCAGTTGGGACAGATACCAAGAGACCCAGTACTTC,CASSWDRYQETQYF
TRBV20-1,TRBJ1-1,many,.,TGCAGTGCTAGCGAGAACACTGAAGCTTTCTTT,CSASENTEAFF
TRBV3-1,TRBJ2-1,few,.,TGTGCCAGCAGCCAAGAAGCAGGGCTGAATGAGCAGTTCTTC,CASSQEAGLNEQFF
TRBV2,TRBJ1-5,few,.,TGTGCCAGCAGTGATTTGGGAACAGCGACTCAGCCCCAGCATTTT,CASSDLGTATQPQHF
TRBV24-1,TRBJ1-2,few,TRBD1,TGTGCCACCAGTGATTCCCACAGGGGGCGGAACTATGGCTACACCTTC,CATSDSHRGRNYGYTF
TRBV6-5,TRBJ1-4,few,TRBD1,TGTGCCAGCAGCTTGGACAGGGGGGCCCCTAGAGAAAAACTGTTTTTT,CASSLDRGAPREKLFF
TRBV5-8,TRBJ2-7,few,.,TGTGCCAGCAGCTCCCCCGGTACAGCGTTCTCCTACGAGCAGTACTTC,CASSSPGTAFSYEQYF
TRBV7-9,TRBJ1-1,few,.,TGTGCCAGCAGCGCCCGTGACCAGAACACTGAAGCTTTCTTT,CASSARDQNTEAFF
TRBV7-3,TRBJ2-3,few,.,TGTGCCAGCAGCTTAATGGGGGGTAACACAGATACGCAGTATTTT,CASSLMGGNTDTQYF
TRBV29-1,TRBJ1-1,.,.,TGCAGCGTTGAGGGTCAACAGGGCGGGGGCACTGAAGCTTTCTTT,CSVEGQQGGGTEAFF
TRBV4-3,TRBJ2-3,.,TRBD2,TGCGCCAGCAGCCAAGGCGGGAGTCGGACAGATACGCAGTATTTT,CASSQGGSRTDTQYF
TRBV12-3/TRBV12-4,TRBJ2-7,few,.,TGTGCCAGCGGAATTCGGCAGCAAGTCTACGAGCAGTACTTC,CASGIRQQVYEQYF
TRBV6-6,TRBJ1-5,.,.,TGTGCCAGCAGTGTGGCCAATCAGCCCCAGCATTTT,CASSVANQPQHF
TRBV12-3/TRBV12-4,TRBJ1-5,.,.,TGTGCCAGCAGATATACAATGAATCAGCCCCAGCATTTT,CASRYTMNQPQHF
TRBV18,TRBJ2-7,.,TRBD2,TGTGCCAGCTCACTCGGGGGGAATCGATACGAGCAGTACTTC,CASSLGGNRYEQYF
TRBV7-3,TRBJ2-1,few,TRBD1,TGTGCCAGCAGCCCCAACAGGGGGAATGAGCAGTTCTTC,CASSPNRGNEQFF
TRBV7-8,TRBJ2-7,few,.,TGTGCCAGCAGCCGGGAGCGAGCCTACGAGCAGTACTTC,CASSRERAYEQYF
TRBV12-3/TRBV12-4,TRBJ1-1,once,.,TGTGCCAGCAGTTTGATAAAGTACACTGAAGCTTTCTTT,CASSLIKYTEAFF
TRBV7-9,TRBJ2-5,.,.,TGTGCCAGCATCGGACGGGGCGGACAAGAGACCCAGTACTTC,CASIGRGGQETQYF
TRBV2,TRBJ2-3,few,TRBD2,TGTGCCAGCAGTGTGACTAGCGCAGATACGCAGTATTTT,CASSVTSADTQYF
TRBV3-1,TRBJ2-3,.,.,TGTGCCAGCAGCCATAACGGGGGCCTAATAGGGGATACGCAGTATTTT,CASSHNGGLIGDTQYF
TRBV19,TRBJ2-7,.,TRBD1,TGTGCCAGTAGTATCCGGGACAGCACGGAGCAGTACTTC,CASSIRDSTEQYF
TRBV5-1,TRBJ2-3,few,TRBD2,TGCGCCAGCAGCCCCATAGCGGGAGGGAGCACAGATACGCAGTATTTT,CASSPIAGGSTDTQYF
TRBV24-1,TRBJ1-2,.,.,TGTGCCACCAGTGACAGCACCGTTTATGGCGGCTACACCTTC,CATSDSTVYGGYTF
TRBV27,TRBJ2-5,few,.,TGTGCCAGCAGTTCTAAGGGACGGAGCCAAGAGACCCAGTACTTC,CASSSKGRSQETQYF
TRBV7-9,TRBJ2-1,few,TRBD2,TGTGCCAGCAGCTTACTAGCGGCCAATGAGCAGTTCTTC,CASSLLAANEQFF